The source of this TCR beta chain is a study of T cells in Graves' hyperthyroidism and ophthalmopathy. RNA transcripts yielded amplified TCR beta CDR3 regions. Initially, a first-round RT-PCR of the TCR CDR3 employed the HTBI primer set. TCRdb itself ran the multiplex PCR reads through MiXCR, one entry per CDR3 protein. The sample includes 500,000 to 800,000 distinct CDR3 sequences, around 13% of them seen just once. The diagnoses drew upon clinical symptoms, serum thyroxine and TRAb, thyroid ultrasound and orbital computed tomography. Source material for PBMCs was more than 7.5 ml fresh peripheral blood. V lost 7 bases and J lost 2; bases outside the gene matches: 2. CDR1 and CDR2 (germline): SQVTM, ANQGSEA. This CDR3 has 11 amino acids. This clonotype was counted ten times or more.

Sample: blood. The clonotype comes from a woman aged 45-65 years with Graves' ophthalmopathy. The gene calls are TRBV29-1 and TRBJ2-7; TRBD2 aligns across 7 bases. This chain's CDR3 is CSAGGPYEQYF. Here the CDR3 DNA reads TGCAGCGCGGGGGGACCCTACGAGCAGTACTTC.